The 15 T cell receptor beta chains presented below share a single source sample, sequenced in a study of T cells after yellow fever vaccination. TCRdb reprocessed the 5' RACE reads via MiXCR and lists one record per CDR3 protein. The table shows a few hundred thousand distinct CDR3 sequences, with approximately 21% occurring only once. The material sequenced was PBMCs, taken 15 days after the yellow fever booster vaccination. The receptors here all came from a man aged 25-45 years who received the YFV17D yellow fever vaccine.

This clonotype was recorded a few times. V and J are TRBV5-8 and TRBJ2-7; the D is unclear. The V end was cut by 4 bases, the J end by 3 bases, with 8 bases between. The germline CDR1 and CDR2 sequences are SGHTS and YDEGEE. The CDR3 extends over 12 amino acids. CDR3 coding DNA: TGTGCCAGCAGCCAATACTACTACGAGCAGTACTTC. Its translation is CASSQYYYEQYF. Looking up the rest from reference TRBV5-8 and TRBJ2-7 gives the full variable domain: EAGVTQSPTHLIKTRGQQATLRCSPISGHTSVYWYQQALGLGLQFLLWYDEGEERNRGNFPPRFSGRQFPNYSSELNVNALELEDSALYLCASSQYYYEQYFGPGTRLTVT.

This sequence joins TRBV20-1 and TRBJ2-1; TRBD2 aligns across 8 bases. Germline CDR1 DFQATT, CDR2 SNEGSKA (reference sequence). The CDR3 spans 14 residues. J gave up 2 bases and V 5 bases, and 5 bases lay outside the gene matches. The CDR3 here is CSAPTSETYNEQFF. The CDR3 DNA reads TGCAGTGCTCCGACTAGCGAAACCTACAATGAGCAGTTCTTC.

The J gene is TRBJ2-5, the V gene TRBV3-1; no firm D call. V shed 1 base and J shed 3 bases, with 12 bases lying between them. The CDR3 is 15 residues long. Germline CDR1 reads LGHDT; CDR2 reads YNNKEL (reference sequence). CDR3 DNA sequence: TGTGCCAGCAGCCAAGTGGGCCGCATCAAAGAGACCCAGTACTTC. Translating gives CASSQVGRIKETQYF.

This chain joins TRBV11-3 and TRBJ2-1; D remains unclear. Trimming took 5 bases from V and 2 from J, leaving 13 bases between them. The CDR3 spans 15 residues. CDR1 is SGHNT, CDR2 YENEEA, per germline. The CDR3: CASSLRSTTYNEQFF. The CDR3, as DNA: TGTGCCAGCAGCCTCCGGAGTACTACCTACAATGAGCAGTTCTTC.

The CDR3 loop is CSVEDLGGSSYEQYF. The CDR3 nucleotides read TGCAGCGTTGAAGACCTAGGAGGGTCTAGCTACGAGCAGTACTTC. The V call is TRBV29-1, the J call TRBJ2-7, with D possibly matching TRBD2 (6 bases). Between the trimmed V and J ends, which lost 0 bases and 3 bases, there was a span of 15 bases. The germline V gene has CDR1 SQVTM and CDR2 ANQGSEA. This CDR3 region has 15 residues.

The table lists this clonotype with a few counts. The J gene is TRBJ2-7, the V gene TRBV7-2; possible D gene TRBD1, 6 bases. Germline-derived CDR1 and CDR2 are SGHTA and FQGNSA. The CDR3 extends over 17 amino acids. The V end lost 4 bases, the J end lost 0 bases, and 19 bases lay between the germline ends. The CDR3 DNA is TGTGCCAGCAGCTACAGGGTAGCGTCCCAGAGCTCCTACGAGCAGTACTTC. Translated: CASSYRVASQSSYEQYF.

This clonotype was recorded a few times. This chain links TRBV29-1 with TRBJ2-1; 10 bases line up with TRBD2. Trimming took 2 bases from V and 9 from J; bases not matched to a gene: 1. This CDR3 is 12 amino acids long. CDR1 is SQVTM, CDR2 ANQGSEA, per germline. The CDR3 nucleotides are TGCAGCGTTGAACTAGCGGGAGCTGAGCAGTTCTTC. It translates to CSVELAGAEQFF.

This clonotype was recorded a few times. The rearrangement links TRBV29-1 to TRBJ2-7; TRBD1 aligns across 7 bases. The CDR3 is made up of 11 amino acids. Germline V gene data show CDR1 as SQVTM and CDR2 as ANQGSEA. CDR3 sequence reads: CRGDRPYEQYF. The CDR3 DNA reads TGCAGGGGGGACAGACCCTACGAGCAGTACTTC.

This clonotype was found a few times. The chain is built from TRBV29-1 and TRBJ1-2, with TRBD1 matching 9 bases. V lost 6 bases and J lost 4; bases outside the gene matches: 3. The V gene's germline CDR1 is SQVTM and CDR2 ANQGSEA. CDR3 length equals 12 residues. CDR3 nucleotides: TGCAGCGTCACAGGGGGCCGCTATGGCTACACCTTC. This encodes CSVTGGRYGYTF.

The J gene is TRBJ2-2, the V gene TRBV6-2 or TRBV6-3; D is unresolved. Trimming stripped 3 bases from V and 7 bases from J, with 6 bases between. From germline, CDR1 is MNHEY and CDR2 SVGEGT. This CDR3 has 12 amino acids. The CDR3 here is CASSYGLGELFF. In nucleotides, the CDR3 is TGTGCCAGCAGTTATGGTCTCGGGGAGCTGTTTTTT.

The chain uses TRBV7-2 and TRBJ1-5, with a tentative D call TRBD1 (5 bases). Trimming cost V 1 base and J 0 bases, with 7 bases left between them. The germline V gene encodes CDR1 SGHTA and CDR2 FQGNSA. The CDR3 contains 15 residues. Here the CDR3 DNA reads TGTGCCAGCAGCTTAGTAGGGACTAGCAATCAGCCCCAGCATTTT. This sequence encodes CASSLVGTSNQPQHF.

This clonotype has more than one count but fewer than ten. The rearrangement joins TRBV4-2 to TRBJ2-5, with 10 nucleotides matching TRBD2. V gave up 3 bases and J gave up 6 bases; unmatched junction bases: 10. The germline V gene has CDR1 LGHNA and CDR2 YNFKEQ. This CDR3 is built from 16 residues. The CDR3 nucleotides are TGTGCCAGCAGCCAGGACTTGGCTAGCGGGAGTCAGACCCAGTACTTC. Protein product: CASSQDLASGSQTQYF.

This chain connects TRBV12-3 or TRBV12-4 to TRBJ2-3; D perhaps matches TRBD1 (5 bases). V dropped 5 bases and J dropped 4 bases, with 13 bases sitting between them. CDR3 size: 14 residues. The CDR3 protein is CASSPPGYADTQYF. CDR3 in DNA: TGTGCCAGCAGTCCCCCAGGGTACGCAGATACGCAGTATTTT.

The table lists this clonotype with a few counts. The chain links TRBV10-3 to TRBJ2-1, with 9 bases that match TRBD2. The CDR3 sequence is 13 residues long. The junction had 9 bases not matched to a gene; V was cut back by 10 bases and J by 8 bases. Germline loops: CDR1 ENHRY, CDR2 SYGVKD. The CDR3: CATQGRGGDEQFF. The CDR3 DNA reads as TGTGCCACGCAGGGGCGGGGGGGCGATGAGCAGTTCTTC.

This clonotype was counted many times. V is TRBV12-3 or TRBV12-4 and J is TRBJ2-1; D is unclear. V was clipped by 8 bases and J by 7 bases, with 9 bases between them. The CDR3 is 11 residues long. The CDR3 region is CASWRGNEQFF. In nucleotides, the CDR3 is TGTGCCAGCTGGCGAGGTAATGAGCAGTTCTTC.